What follows is one T cell receptor (beta chain) and its context. Its recognized antigen is unknown. V is cut by 6 bases and J by 6 bases, and the space between the germline ends is 15 bases. The CDR1 and CDR2 encoded by the germline V gene are MNHEY and SVGAGI. The CDR3 numbers 14 residues from cysteine through phenylalanine. Just the 42-base CDR3 DNA is kept, in frame starting at base 1. Receptor amplification or capture employed the immunoSEQ multiplex PCR assay. This immuneACCESS table, as held by TCRdb, lists in-frame sequences with V and J called but not all clones. Of the missing ones, under half trace to an unresolved V gene in checked studies; the others have no known cause. The table for this sample shows about 190,000 clones. Of the sample, under 2.5% falls within the top ten clones. The data derive from a study of control samples from healthy donors and cancer patients (dated by TCRdb to the early 2020s).

Sequencing input: blood. This TCR derives from a woman between 25 and 40 years old in good health. The sequence is built from TRBV6-5 and TRBJ1-3, with an unclear D gene assignment. The bases are TGTGCCAGCAGCCCCGGGGTTGTTGAAAACACCATATATTTT. Translated, this gives CASSPGVVENTIYF.